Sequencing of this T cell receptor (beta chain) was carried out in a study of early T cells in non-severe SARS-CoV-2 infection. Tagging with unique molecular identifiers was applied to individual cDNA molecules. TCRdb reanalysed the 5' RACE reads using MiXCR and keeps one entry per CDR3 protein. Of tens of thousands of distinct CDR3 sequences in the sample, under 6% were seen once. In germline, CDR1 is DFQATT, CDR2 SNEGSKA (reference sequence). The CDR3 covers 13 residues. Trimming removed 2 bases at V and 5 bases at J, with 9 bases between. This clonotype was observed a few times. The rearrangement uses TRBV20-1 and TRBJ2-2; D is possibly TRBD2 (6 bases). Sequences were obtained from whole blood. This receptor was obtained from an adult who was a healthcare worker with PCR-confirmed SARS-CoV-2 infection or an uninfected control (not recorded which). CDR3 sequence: CSARPGLTGELFF. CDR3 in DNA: TGCAGTGCTAGACCGGGACTTACCGGGGAGCTGTTTTTT.